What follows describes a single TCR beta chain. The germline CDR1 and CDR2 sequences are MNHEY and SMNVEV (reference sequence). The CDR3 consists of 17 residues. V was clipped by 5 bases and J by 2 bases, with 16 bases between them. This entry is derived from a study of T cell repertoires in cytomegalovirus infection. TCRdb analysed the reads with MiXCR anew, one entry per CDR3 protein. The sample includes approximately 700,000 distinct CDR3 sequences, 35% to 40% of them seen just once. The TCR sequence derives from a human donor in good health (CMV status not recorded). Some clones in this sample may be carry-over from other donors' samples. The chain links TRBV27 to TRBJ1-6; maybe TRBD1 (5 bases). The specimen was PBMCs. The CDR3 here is CASSPEGSSTYNSPLHF. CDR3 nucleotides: TGTGCCAGCAGTCCTGAGGGGAGCAGCACCTATAATTCACCCCTCCACTTT.